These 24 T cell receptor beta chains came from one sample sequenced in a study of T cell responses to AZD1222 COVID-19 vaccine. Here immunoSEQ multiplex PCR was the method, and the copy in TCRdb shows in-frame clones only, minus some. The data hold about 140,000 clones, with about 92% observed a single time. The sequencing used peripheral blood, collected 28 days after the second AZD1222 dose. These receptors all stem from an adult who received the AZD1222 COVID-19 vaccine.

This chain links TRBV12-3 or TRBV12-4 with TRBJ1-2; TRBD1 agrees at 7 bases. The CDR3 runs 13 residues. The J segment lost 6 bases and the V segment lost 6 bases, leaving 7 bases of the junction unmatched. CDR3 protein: CASRPTGDNGYTF. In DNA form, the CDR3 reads TGTGCCAGCAGGCCAACAGGGGATAATGGCTACACCTTC.

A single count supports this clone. CDR3 sequence (DNA): TGCGCCAGCAGCCAAGAATGGGCAGGTGCTGAAAAACTGTTTTTT. Protein sequence: CASSQEWAGAEKLFF. This chain joins TRBV4-1 and TRBJ1-4; D unresolved. Germline CDR1 is MGHRA and CDR2 is YSYEKL. This CDR3 is built from 15 residues. Deletions cut 0 bases from V and 7 bases from J, with 12 bases between.

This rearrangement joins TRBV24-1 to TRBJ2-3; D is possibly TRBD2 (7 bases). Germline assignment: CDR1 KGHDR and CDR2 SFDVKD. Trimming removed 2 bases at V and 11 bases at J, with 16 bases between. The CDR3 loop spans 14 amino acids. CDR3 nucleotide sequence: TGTGCCACCAGTGATTCAACTAGGGGGGGAAGGCAGTATTTT. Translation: CATSDSTRGGRQYF.

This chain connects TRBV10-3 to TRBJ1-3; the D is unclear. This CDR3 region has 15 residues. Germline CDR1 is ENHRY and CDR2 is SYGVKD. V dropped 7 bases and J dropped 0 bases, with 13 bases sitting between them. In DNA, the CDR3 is TGTGCCATCACCGAAGACGGGCTCTCTGGAAACACCATATATTTT. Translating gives CAITEDGLSGNTIYF.

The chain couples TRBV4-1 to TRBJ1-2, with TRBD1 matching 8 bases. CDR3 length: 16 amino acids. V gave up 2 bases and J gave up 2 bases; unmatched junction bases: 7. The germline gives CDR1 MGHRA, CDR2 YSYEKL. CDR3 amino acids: CASSQPGQGLNYGYTF. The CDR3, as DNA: TGCGCCAGCAGCCAACCCGGACAGGGACTAAACTATGGCTACACCTTC.

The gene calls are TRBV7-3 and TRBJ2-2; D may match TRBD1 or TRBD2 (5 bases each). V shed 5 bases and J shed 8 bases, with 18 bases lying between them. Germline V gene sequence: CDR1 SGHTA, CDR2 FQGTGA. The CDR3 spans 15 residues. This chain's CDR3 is CASSPGTGYRGELFF. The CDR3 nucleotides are TGTGCCAGCAGCCCCGGGACCGGGTATAGGGGGGAGCTGTTTTTT.

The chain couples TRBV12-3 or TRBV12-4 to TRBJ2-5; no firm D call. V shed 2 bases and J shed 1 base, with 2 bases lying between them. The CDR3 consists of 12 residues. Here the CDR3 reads CASSLLQETQYF. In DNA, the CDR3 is TGTGCCAGCAGTTTACTCCAAGAGACCCAGTACTTC.

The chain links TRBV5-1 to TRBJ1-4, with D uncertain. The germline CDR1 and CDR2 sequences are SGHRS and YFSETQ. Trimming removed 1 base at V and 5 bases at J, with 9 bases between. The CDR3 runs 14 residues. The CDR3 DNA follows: TGCGCCAGCAGCTTGACACCCGGGAATGAAAAACTGTTTTTT. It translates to CASSLTPGNEKLFF.

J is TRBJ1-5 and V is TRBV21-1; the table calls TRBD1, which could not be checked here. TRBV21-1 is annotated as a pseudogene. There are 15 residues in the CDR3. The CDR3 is CASSDRDTFAEPQHF. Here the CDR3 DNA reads TGTGCCAGCAGCGACCGGGACACCTTCGCCGAGCCCCAGCATTTT.

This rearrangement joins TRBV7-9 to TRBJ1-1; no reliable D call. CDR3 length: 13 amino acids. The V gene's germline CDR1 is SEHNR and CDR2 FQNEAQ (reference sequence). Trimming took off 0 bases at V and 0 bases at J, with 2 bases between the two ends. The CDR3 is CASSLALNTEAFF. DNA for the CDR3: TGTGCCAGCAGCTTAGCGTTGAACACTGAAGCTTTCTTT.

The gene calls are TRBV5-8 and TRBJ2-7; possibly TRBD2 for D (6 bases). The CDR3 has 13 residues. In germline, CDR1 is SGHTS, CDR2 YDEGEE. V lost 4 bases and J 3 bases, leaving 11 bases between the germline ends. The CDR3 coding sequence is TGTGCCAGCAGCCGCGGGGCGGACTACGAGCAGTACTTC. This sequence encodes CASSRGADYEQYF.

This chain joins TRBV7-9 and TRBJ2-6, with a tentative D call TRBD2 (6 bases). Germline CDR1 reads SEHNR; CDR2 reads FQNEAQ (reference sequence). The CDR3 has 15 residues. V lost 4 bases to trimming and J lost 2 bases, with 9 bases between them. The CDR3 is CASSSSGAGANVLTF. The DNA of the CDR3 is TGTGCCAGCAGCTCGTCGGGGGCTGGGGCCAACGTCCTGACTTTC.

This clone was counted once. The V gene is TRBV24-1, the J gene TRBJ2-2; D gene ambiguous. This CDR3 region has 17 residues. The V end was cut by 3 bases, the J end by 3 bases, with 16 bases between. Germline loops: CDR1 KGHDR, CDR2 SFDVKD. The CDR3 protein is CATSDHTRSLDTGELFF. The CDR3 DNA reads TGTGCCACCAGTGATCATACACGTTCCTTGGACACCGGGGAGCTGTTTTTT.

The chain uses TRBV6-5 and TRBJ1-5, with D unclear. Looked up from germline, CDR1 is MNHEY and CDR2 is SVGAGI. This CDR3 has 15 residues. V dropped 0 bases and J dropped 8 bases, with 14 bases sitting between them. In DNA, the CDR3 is TGTGCCAGCAGTTACTCGTTGGCGTCAATGGAGCCCCAGCATTTT. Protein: CASSYSLASMEPQHF.

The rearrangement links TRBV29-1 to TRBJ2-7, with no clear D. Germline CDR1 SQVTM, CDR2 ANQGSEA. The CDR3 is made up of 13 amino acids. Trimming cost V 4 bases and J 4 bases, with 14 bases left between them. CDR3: CSVASKLAYEQYF. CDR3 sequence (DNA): TGCAGCGTTGCCAGTAAGTTGGCGTACGAGCAGTACTTC.

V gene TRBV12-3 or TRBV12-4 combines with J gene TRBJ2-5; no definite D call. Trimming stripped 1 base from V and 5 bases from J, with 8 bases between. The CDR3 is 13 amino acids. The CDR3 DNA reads TGTGCCAGCAGTTTAGGGGCGCGGGAGACCCAGTACTTC. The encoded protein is CASSLGARETQYF.

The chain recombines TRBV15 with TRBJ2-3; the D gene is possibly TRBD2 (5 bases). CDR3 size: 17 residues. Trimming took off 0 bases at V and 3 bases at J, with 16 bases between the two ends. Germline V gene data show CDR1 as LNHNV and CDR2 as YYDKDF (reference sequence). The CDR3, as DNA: TGTGCCACCAGCAGAGAGGGTGGAGGTAGCGTAACAGATACGCAGTATTTT. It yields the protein CATSREGGGSVTDTQYF.

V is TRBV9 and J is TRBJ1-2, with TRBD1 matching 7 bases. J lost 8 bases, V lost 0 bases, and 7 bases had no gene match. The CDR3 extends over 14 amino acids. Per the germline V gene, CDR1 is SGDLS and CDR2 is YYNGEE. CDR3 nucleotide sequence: TGTGCCAGCAGCGTAGAAACAGGGGCGTTCGGCTACACCTTC. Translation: CASSVETGAFGYTF.

CDR3 region: CASSYAGTENTEAFF. CDR3 nucleotide sequence: TGTGCCAGCAGCTATGCCGGGACAGAGAACACTGAAGCTTTCTTT. The rearrangement uses TRBV7-9 and TRBJ1-1; 7 bases match TRBD1. The CDR3 has 15 amino acids. Germline-derived CDR1 and CDR2 are SEHNR and FQNEAQ (reference sequence). The ends lost 4 bases at V and 1 base at J; junction bases unmatched: 6.

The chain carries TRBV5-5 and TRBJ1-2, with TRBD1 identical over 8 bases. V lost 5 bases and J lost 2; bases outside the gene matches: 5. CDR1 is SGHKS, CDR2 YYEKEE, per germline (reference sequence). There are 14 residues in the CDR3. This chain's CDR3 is CASSPTGENYGYTF. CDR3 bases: TGTGCCAGCAGTCCGACAGGGGAGAACTATGGCTACACCTTC. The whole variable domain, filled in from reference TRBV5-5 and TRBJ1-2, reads DAGVTQSPTHLIKTRGQQVTLRCSPISGHKSVSWYQQVLGQGPQFIFQYYEKEERGRGNFPDRFSARQFPNYSSELNVNALLLGDSALYLCASSPTGENYGYTFGSGTRLTVV.

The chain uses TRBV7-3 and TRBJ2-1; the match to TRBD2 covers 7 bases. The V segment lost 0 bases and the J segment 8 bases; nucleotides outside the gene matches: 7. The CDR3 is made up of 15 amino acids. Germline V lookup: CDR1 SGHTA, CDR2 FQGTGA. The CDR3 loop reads CASSLTGLLTDEQFF. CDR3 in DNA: TGTGCCAGCAGCTTAACGGGACTACTGACGGATGAGCAGTTCTTC.

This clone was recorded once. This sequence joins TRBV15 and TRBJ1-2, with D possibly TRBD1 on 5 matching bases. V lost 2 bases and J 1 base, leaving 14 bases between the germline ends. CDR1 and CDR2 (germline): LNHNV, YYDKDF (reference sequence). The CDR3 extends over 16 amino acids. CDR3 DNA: TGTGCCACCAGCAGACCCAAAGCGACAGATAACTATGGCTACACCTTC. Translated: CATSRPKATDNYGYTF.

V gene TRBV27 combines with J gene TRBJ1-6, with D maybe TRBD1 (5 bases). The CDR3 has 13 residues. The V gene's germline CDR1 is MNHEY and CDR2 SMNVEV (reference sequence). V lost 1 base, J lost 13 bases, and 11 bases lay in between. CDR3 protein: CASSLFERDPLHF. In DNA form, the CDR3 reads TGTGCCAGCAGTTTATTTGAACGGGACCCCCTCCACTTT.

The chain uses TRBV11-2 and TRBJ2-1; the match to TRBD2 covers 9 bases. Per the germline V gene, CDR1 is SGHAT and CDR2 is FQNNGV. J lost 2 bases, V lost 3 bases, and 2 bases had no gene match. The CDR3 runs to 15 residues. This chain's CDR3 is CASSFSSGTYNEQFF. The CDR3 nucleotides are TGTGCCAGCAGCTTCTCTAGCGGGACCTACAATGAGCAGTTCTTC.